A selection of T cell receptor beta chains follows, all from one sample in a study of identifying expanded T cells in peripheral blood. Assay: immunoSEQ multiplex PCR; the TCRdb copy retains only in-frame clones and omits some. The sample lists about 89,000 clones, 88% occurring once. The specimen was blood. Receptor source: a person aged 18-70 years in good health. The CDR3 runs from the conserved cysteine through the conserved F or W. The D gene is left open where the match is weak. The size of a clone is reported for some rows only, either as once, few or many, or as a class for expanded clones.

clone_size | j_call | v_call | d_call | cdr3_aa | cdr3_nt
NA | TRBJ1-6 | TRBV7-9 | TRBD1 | CASSWGLQGAPSYNSPLHF | TGTGCCAGCAGCTGGGGACTACAGGGGGCGCCCTCCTATAATTCACCCCTCCACTTT
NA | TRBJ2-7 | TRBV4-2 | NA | CASSVSAPKYSYEQYF | TGTGCCAGCAGCGTGAGTGCCCCAAAATATTCCTACGAGCAGTACTTC
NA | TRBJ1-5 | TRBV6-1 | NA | CASNKDRDQPQHF | TGTGCCAGCAATAAGGACCGAGATCAGCCCCAGCATTTT
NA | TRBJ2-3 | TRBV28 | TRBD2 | CASSTRMRGVTDTQYF | TGTGCCAGCAGTACCCGCATGCGGGGGGTAACAGATACGCAGTATTTT
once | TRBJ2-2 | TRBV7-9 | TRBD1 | CASSPTGQGITGELFF | TGTGCCAGCAGCCCAACGGGACAGGGGATCACCGGGGAGCTGTTTTTT
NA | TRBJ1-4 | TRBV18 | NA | CASSPPGSNNEKLFF | TGTGCCAGCTCACCACCGGGGAGCAATAATGAAAAACTGTTTTTT
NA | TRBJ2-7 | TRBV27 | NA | CASSSPGTGHYEQYF | TGTGCCAGCAGTTCCCCCGGGACTGGACACTACGAGCAGTACTTC
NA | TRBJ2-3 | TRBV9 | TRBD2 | CASSAGTSGDTQYF | TGTGCCAGCAGCGCAGGGACTAGCGGGGATACGCAGTATTTT
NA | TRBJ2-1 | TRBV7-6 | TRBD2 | CASSPGLAGMVSYNEQFF | TGTGCCAGCAGCCCTGGACTAGCGGGGATGGTCTCCTACAATGAGCAGTTCTTC
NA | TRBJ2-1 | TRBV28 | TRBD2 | CASRQTGGWTSGTLYEQFF | TGTGCCAGCAGACAAACAGGGGGTTGGACTAGCGGGACTCTCTATGAGCAGTTCTTC
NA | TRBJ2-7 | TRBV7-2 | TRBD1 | CASSYRTGFYEQYF | TGTGCCAGCAGTTACCGGACAGGGTTTTACGAGCAGTACTTC
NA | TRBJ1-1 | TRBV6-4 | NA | CARMRTEDEGTEAFF | TGTGCCAGAATGAGGACGGAAGATGAGGGTACTGAAGCTTTCTTT
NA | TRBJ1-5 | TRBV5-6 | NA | CASSLALGQPNQPQHF | TGTGCCAGCAGCTTGGCACTTGGACAGCCTAATCAGCCCCAGCATTTT
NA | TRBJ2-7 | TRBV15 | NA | CATSREGWAAEQYF | TGTGCCACCAGCAGAGAAGGGTGGGCAGCTGAGCAGTACTTC
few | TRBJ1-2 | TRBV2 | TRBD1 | CASRGTVFRPGYTF | TGTGCCAGCAGGGGGACAGTTTTTCGTCCGGGCTACACCTTC
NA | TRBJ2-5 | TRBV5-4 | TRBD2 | CASSWGLAEEETQYF | TGTGCCAGCAGCTGGGGACTAGCGGAGGAAGAGACCCAGTACTTC